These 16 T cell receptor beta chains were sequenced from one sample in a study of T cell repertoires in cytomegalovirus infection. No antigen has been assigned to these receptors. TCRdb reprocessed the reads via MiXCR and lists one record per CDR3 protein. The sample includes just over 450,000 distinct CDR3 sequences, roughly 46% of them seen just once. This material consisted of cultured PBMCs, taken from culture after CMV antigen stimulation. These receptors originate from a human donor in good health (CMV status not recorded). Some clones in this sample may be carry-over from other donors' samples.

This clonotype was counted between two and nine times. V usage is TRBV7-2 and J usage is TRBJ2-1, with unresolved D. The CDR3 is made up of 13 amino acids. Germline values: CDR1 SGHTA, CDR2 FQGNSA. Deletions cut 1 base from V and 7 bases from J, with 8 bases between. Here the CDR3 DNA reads TGTGCCAGCAGCTTAGTGGCCGGGAATGAGCAGTTCTTC. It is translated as CASSLVAGNEQFF.

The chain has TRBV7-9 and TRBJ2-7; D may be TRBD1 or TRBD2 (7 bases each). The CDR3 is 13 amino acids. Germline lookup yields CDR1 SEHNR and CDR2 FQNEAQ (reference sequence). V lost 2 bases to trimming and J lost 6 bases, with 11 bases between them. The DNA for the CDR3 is TGTGCCAGCAGCTTACAGGGGGGGTCCGAGCAGTACTTC. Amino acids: CASSLQGGSEQYF.

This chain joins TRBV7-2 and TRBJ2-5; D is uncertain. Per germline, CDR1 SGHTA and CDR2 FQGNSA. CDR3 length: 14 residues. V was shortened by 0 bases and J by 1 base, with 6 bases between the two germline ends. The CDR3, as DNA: TGTGCCAGCAGCTTAGCAGGGTTCCAAGAGACCCAGTACTTC. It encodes CASSLAGFQETQYF.

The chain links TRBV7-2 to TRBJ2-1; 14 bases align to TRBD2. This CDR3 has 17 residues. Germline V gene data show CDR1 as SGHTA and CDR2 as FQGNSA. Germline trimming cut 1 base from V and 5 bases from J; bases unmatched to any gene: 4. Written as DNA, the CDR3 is TGTGCCAGCAGCTTAGGGACTAGCGGGAGGTCCCACAATGAGCAGTTCTTC. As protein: CASSLGTSGRSHNEQFF.

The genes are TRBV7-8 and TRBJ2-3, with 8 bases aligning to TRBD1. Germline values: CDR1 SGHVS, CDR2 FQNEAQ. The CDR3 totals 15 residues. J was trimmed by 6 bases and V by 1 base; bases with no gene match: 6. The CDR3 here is CASSLEDRDGDTQYF. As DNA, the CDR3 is TGTGCCAGCAGCTTAGAGGACAGGGACGGCGATACGCAGTATTTT.

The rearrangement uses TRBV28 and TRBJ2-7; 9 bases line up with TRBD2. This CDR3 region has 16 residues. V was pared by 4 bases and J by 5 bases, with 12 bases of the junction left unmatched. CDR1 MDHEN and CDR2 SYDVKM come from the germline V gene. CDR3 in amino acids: CASSSDSGGLSHEQYF. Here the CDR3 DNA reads TGTGCCAGCAGTTCCGATAGCGGGGGTTTGTCCCACGAGCAGTACTTC.

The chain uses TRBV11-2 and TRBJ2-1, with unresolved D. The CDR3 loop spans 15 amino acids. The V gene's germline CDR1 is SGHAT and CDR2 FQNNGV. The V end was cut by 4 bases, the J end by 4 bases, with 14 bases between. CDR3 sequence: CASSSGLPVYNEQFF. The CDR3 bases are TGTGCCAGCAGCTCAGGCCTCCCGGTATACAATGAGCAGTTCTTC.

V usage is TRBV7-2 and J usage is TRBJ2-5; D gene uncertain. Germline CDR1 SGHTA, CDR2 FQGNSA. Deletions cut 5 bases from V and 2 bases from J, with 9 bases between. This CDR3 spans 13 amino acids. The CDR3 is CASSRYAQETQYF. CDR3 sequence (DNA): TGTGCCAGCAGCCGGTACGCTCAAGAGACCCAGTACTTC. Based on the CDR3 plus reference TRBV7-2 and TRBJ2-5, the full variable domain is GAGVSQSPSNKVTEKGKDVELRCDPISGHTALYWYRQSLGQGLEFLIYFQGNSAPDKSGLPSDRFSAERTGGSVSTLTIQRTQQEDSAVYLCASSRYAQETQYFGPGTRLLVL.

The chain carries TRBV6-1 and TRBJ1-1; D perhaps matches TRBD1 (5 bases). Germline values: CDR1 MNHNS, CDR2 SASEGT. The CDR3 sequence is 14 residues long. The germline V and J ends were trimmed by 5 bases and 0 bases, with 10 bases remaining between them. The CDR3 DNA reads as TGTGCCAGCAGTCCTCCGGGGGTGAACACTGAAGCTTTCTTT. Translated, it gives CASSPPGVNTEAFF.

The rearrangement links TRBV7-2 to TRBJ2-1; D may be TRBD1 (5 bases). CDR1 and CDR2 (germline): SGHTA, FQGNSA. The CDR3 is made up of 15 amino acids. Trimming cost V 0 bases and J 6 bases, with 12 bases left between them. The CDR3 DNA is TGTGCCAGCAGCTTAGCGGCGTGGCAGGGCAATGAGCAGTTCTTC. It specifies CASSLAAWQGNEQFF.

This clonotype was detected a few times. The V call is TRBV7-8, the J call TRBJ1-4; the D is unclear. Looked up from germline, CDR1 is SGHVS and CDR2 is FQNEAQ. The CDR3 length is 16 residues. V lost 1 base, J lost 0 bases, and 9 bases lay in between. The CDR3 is CASSLGRVATNEKLFF. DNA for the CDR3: TGTGCCAGCAGCTTAGGGCGGGTAGCAACTAATGAAAAACTGTTTTTT. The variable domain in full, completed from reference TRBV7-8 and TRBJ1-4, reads GAGVSQSPRYKVAKRGQDVALRCDPISGHVSLFWYQQALGQGPEFLTYFQNEAQLDKSGLPSDRFFAERPEGSVSTLKIQRTQQEDSAVYLCASSLGRVATNEKLFFGSGTQLSVL.

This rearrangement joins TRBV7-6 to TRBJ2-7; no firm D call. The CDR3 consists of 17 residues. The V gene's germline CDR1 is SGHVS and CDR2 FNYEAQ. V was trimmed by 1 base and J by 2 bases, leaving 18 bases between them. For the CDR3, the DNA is TGTGCCAGCAGCTTAGTCGGTGGGCGAGACAATACCTACGAGCAGTACTTC. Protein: CASSLVGGRDNTYEQYF.

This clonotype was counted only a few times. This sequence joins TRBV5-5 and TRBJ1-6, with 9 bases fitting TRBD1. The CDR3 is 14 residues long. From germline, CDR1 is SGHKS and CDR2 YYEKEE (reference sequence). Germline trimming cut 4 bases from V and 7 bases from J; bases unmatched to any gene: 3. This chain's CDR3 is CASSADRGNSPLHF. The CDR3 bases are TGTGCCAGCAGCGCGGACAGGGGAAATTCACCCCTCCACTTT.

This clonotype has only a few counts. For the CDR3, the DNA is TGTGCCAGCAGCCCCCTCCCAAACAGGGGACCAGATACGCAGTATTTT. Its protein product is CASSPLPNRGPDTQYF. V usage is TRBV7-6 and J usage is TRBJ2-3; 7 nucleotides agree with TRBD1. CDR3 size: 16 residues. Germline V gene sequence: CDR1 SGHVS, CDR2 FNYEAQ. The ends lost 5 bases at V and 4 bases at J; junction bases unmatched: 12.

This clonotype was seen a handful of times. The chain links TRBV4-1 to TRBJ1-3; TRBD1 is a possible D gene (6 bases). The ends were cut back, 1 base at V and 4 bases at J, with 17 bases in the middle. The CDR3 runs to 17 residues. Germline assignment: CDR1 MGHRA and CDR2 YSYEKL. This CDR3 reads CASSQGPTGAWGNTIYF. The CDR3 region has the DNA TGCGCCAGCAGCCAAGGACCGACGGGGGCTTGGGGAAACACCATATATTTT.

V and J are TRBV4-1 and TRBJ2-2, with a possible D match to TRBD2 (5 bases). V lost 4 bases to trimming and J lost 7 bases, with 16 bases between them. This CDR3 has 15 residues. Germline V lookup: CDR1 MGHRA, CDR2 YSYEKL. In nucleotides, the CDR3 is TGCGCCAGCAGCCGGGTACCCCTAGCTGGCGGGGAGCTGTTTTTT. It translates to CASSRVPLAGGELFF.